Sequencing of this T cell receptor beta chain was carried out in a study of cytomegalovirus exposure and HLA in healthy donors (dated by TCRdb to 2016 to 2017). At the level of the whole study: An earlier analysis of some 620 of the donors reported approximately 260 Gb of sequence data and 95 million to 120 million unique TCR beta sequences obtained from around 170 million T cells. Roughly 300 gigabases of sequencing data and tens of millions of unique TCR sequences were included in an early release covering around 600 HLA-typed donors. Of the 398 genotyped donors, 65% to 90% fell in the genetic ancestry cluster associated with self-reported Caucasian donors. The study aimed to test whether signatures of past pathogen exposure could be identified by cataloging public T cell receptors. The study profiled the T cell repertoires of more than 500 subjects by immunosequencing and related them to cytomegalovirus serostatus. Besides the first cohort of under 700 subjects, a separate validation cohort made up of some 110 different subjects was used. The study combined high-throughput TCR immunosequencing, statistical association of individual TCRs with disease status, and machine learning to predict cytomegalovirus infection status. A later analysis re-examined previously published TCR beta repertoires from about 700 donors and added high-resolution HLA genotyping to investigate patterns of TCR occurrence. Rather than using new phenotypic data, the later analysis identified candidate immune exposures from TCR beta sequences and from how often those sequences occurred across donors. An earlier analysis of 587 of the donors used high-throughput TCR beta sequencing to judge whether each TCR beta V gene segment behaved as functional or pseudogenic. Donor age, sex, ethnicity and CMV serostatus were compiled together with the repertoire data. Genome-wide SNP genotypes for about 60% of the 666 donors were used in a later genetic analysis, which treated that subset as a discovery cohort. All discovery cohort repertoires had been generated using a single sequencing platform. HLA typing included class I and class II loci at four-digit resolution. Typing coverage varied by locus: about 620-630 donors for A, B, C, DRB1 and DQB1; around 560 for DQA1; more than 600 for DPA1; more than 450 for DPB1. Because of strong linkage in the cohort, a handful of DR-DQ haplotypes were treated as single units for association and clustering. Among about 400 genotyped donors of the cohort, an average of about 220,000 unique TCR beta nucleotide sequences was sequenced per donor, of which about 19% were non-productive. General study outcomes and caveats: Linkage disequilibrium might explain the correlated functional status among segregating V segments, but an unknown experimental factor could not be excluded. Cytomegalovirus status was reported to be diagnosed by the classifier with high specificity and sensitivity in both the original and validation cohorts. While some public TCRs were present in many individuals, most TCR sequences turned up only very rarely across donors. For the cohort, immune exposure information was limited to CMV serostatus. A later analysis reported that several top co-occurrence clusters appeared linked to parvovirus B19, influenza, CMV and Epstein-Barr virus. It was suggested by the authors that the approach could potentially be generalized to other disease states and immunological phenotypes. Because HLA typing was missing for some donors at each locus, association tests included only the typed subset. A further reported finding was that TCR beta sequences accurately predicted the HLA-A and HLA-B alleles for most subjects in the first cohort. Broadly in line with IMGT annotations, most TCR beta V segments showed up in productive rearrangements about 90% or about 30% of the time in an earlier analysis of several hundred of the donors. According to a later analysis, TCR association rates differed among HLA loci, with DRB1 alleles showing the most associated TCRs and HLA-C alleles showing the fewest. In a later genetic analysis, fewer N-insertions in productive TCRs were reported among donors in an Asian-associated ancestry cluster than the approximately 710-donor mean. Presence/absence analyses assumed roughly uniform sequencing depth across donors, an assumption that may not hold. The 87-base-pair reads could not distinguish some IMGT-functional V segments, including TRBV6-2 and TRBV6-3, so those segments were excluded. A few of the identified cytomegalovirus-associated TCR beta chains were confirmed in vitro to be specific for cytomegalovirus antigens. The cohort was sequenced for TCR beta chains only, and without alpha or paired-chain data the features that could be detected were limited. Most CMV-associated TCR beta chains appeared to be HLA-restricted in a later analysis, and the HLA associations seemed to be driven largely by CMV exposure. When HLA alleles, especially DR and DQ, strongly co-occurred, attributing TCR associations to individual alleles was difficult. Because counts were too low, about 18 rarely observed V segments, including chromosome 9 orphons, were excluded from the earlier analysis of 587 of the donors. A total of 150 or so TCR beta chains were listed by the study as associated with cytomegalovirus. A cluster of highly shared sequence variants was judged likely to be a technical artifact of the sequencing pipeline. An association between a missense DCLRE1C variant and V-gene and J-gene trimming of TCR beta chains was found in a later genetic analysis and replicated in an independent cohort. In a later analysis, some 17,000 TCR beta sequences were associated with specific HLA alleles at a false discovery rate of 0.05. A later analysis found that HLA-associated TCR beta chains were more clonally expanded and had lower generation probabilities than equally common non-associated chains.

In regard to this clone: Its antigen has not been determined.

Preparation of the library involved the immunoSEQ multiplex PCR assay. For the multiplex PCR, a mixture combining 60 forward primers for TCR Vbeta segments and 13 reverse primers for TCR Jbeta segments was used. The CDR3 region of rearranged TCR beta genes was amplified from genomic DNA with a multiplex PCR assay. The amplified TCR beta libraries were sequenced on the Illumina HiSeq System as 87-base-pair reads. From the authors' description of their analysis: A later analysis counted about 82 million unique TCR beta chains across the 690 or so repertoires, and roughly 11 million of these chains were shared by at least two donors. Raw reads were error-corrected and collapsed into unique sequences with a nearest-neighbor algorithm that merged closely related sequences to remove PCR and sequencing errors. Alignment of CDR3 sequences to IMGT reference sequences was used to assign V, D and J gene segments. For a sequence to be retained, a match of at least six nucleotides to both a V gene segment and a J gene segment was required. A rearrangement counted as productive if the CDR3 had no stop codons and remained in frame with V and J, and every other rearrangement counted as non-productive. Following IMGT convention, CDR3 was defined as the stretch from the second conserved V-encoded cysteine to the conserved J-encoded phenylalanine. The earlier analysis of 500 to 600 of the donors excluded sequences that lacked an unambiguous match to a single V gene segment. In an earlier analysis of approximately 550 of the donors, V segments were called functional above 56.7% productive rearrangements and were called segregating when the between-donor standard deviation exceeded 5%. A statistical classification framework was developed to diagnose cytomegalovirus status using the catalog of TCR beta chain sequences. A later analysis assigned V and J genes by comparing TCR nucleotide sequences with IMGT/GENE-DB human TR gene sequences. In a later analysis, CDR3 sequences and most-parsimonious VDJ recombination scenarios were assigned using the TCRdist pipeline. In a later analysis, each TCR beta chain was defined by its CDR3 amino acid sequence together with its V-gene family, and reads without a unique V-gene family were excluded. In a later analysis, around 650 highly shared, low-generation-probability nucleotide sequences were removed to address suspected cross-contamination and a sequencing artifact. For each public chain, a later analysis derived a clonal expansion index from normalized ranks of inferred template counts within each repertoire. Generation probabilities in a later analysis came from a VDJ recombination model fitted to out-of-frame rearrangements, and those results were checked against IGoR. A later analysis scored TCR-TCR, TCR-HLA and TCR-CMV co-occurrence with hypergeometric tests, applying a repertoire-size bias correction to TCR pairs. In a later analysis, false discovery rates were estimated by permuting HLA or CMV assignments 20 times. A later analysis grouped co-occurring TCRs with DBSCAN, adding TCRdist sequence similarity when clustering within HLA-allele-positive subsets. For co-occurrence clustering, repertoires with fewer than 30,000 or more than 120,000 public chains were excluded, along with roughly 5 repertoires with anomalous nucleotide sharing. In its TCRdb copy, this immuneACCESS table keeps in-frame sequences only and misses some clones. Where compared with another copy, unresolved V genes explain less than half of these, and the others have no known cause. Clonal size and the V and J genes are those of that table, whereas D and trimming came from the DNA. The sample table on file contains around 200,000 clones. Less than 0.95% of the sample comes from the top ten.

The cohort consisted of hundreds of healthy bone marrow donors. At the time of sampling, all cohort members were nominally healthy, though unrecorded immune exposures were likely present. The donor tested CMV seropositive, placing the donor among the roughly 300 seropositive members of the cohort. Every donor gave a peripheral blood sample, and the peripheral blood mononuclear cells from that sample were used for TCR beta sequencing. Genomic DNA was extracted from the blood cell samples with the Qiagen DNeasy Blood Extraction Kit. Via the germline V gene, CDR1 is SGHTA and CDR2 FQGTGA. From the cysteine through the phenylalanine, the CDR3 covers 17 amino acids. The sequence is cut down to CDR3 DNA, 51 bases in frame from base 1. V and J are trimmed by 3 bases and 4 bases, and the gene matches miss 6 bases of the junction.

The sequence derives from a young woman in good health and CMV-seropositive. This receptor chain uses TRBV7-3 and TRBJ2-2; the central 12 bases match TRBD2. Sequencing input: PBMCs. CDR3 protein: CASSFLAGGPITGELFF. DNA sequence: TGTGCCAGCAGCTTTCTAGCGGGGGGGCCGATCACCGGGGAGCTGTTTTTT.